This entry is about one T cell receptor beta chain. As yet, its antigen is unknown. The PCR was carried out with 60 Vbeta primers and 13 Jbeta primers. This table comes from immunoSEQ multiplex PCR, and its TCRdb copy is limited to in-frame clones, with some not included. Of more than 150,000 clones listed, over 80% are singletons. These data come from a study of cytomegalovirus exposure and HLA in healthy donors. Findings and caveats of the study: Available immune exposure information covered CMV serostatus only. In an earlier analysis, productive rearrangement rates for most beta V segments clustered near 87% or 30%. A later analysis found that most CMV-associated TCR beta chains appeared HLA-restricted. Cytomegalovirus association was listed for approximately 150 TCR beta chains.

Trimming stripped 2 bases from V and 0 bases from J, with 11 bases between. The CDR3 covers 15 residues. The germline CDR1 and CDR2 sequences are GTSNPN and SVGIG (reference sequence). V usage is TRBV30 and J usage is TRBJ1-5; D not resolved. The sample consisted of PBMCs. The origin of this receptor is a man aged 45-60 years in good health and CMV-seronegative. This chain's CDR3 is CAWSLDSHSNQPQHF. The DNA for the CDR3 is TGTGCCTGGAGTCTGGACTCGCATAGCAATCAGCCCCAGCATTTT.